Each of the 28 T cell receptor beta chains below was sequenced from the same sample in a study of blood T cells in healthy people across ages. With a J-beta primer mix and a sample-barcoded 5' primer, a second PCR ran roughly 7 to 11 cycles. TCRdb called the 5' RACE reads again in MiXCR, with one record for every CDR3 protein. This sample yields about a million distinct CDR3 sequences, of which about 48% are seen a single time; over 10% belongs to the top ten. The sample was blood. The receptors stem from a man aged 25-45 years in good health.

The chain uses TRBV4-1 and TRBJ1-2; D may be TRBD1 (6 bases). The V gene lost 5 bases and the J gene lost 8 bases, with 15 bases spanning the gap. Germline-derived CDR1 and CDR2 are MGHRA and YSYEKL. This CDR3 is built from 13 residues. DNA of the CDR3: TGCGCCAGCAGCAGCGACAGGCCCTTGGGCTACACCTTC. Translating it yields CASSSDRPLGYTF.

This clonotype was recorded only once. The chain recombines TRBV5-1 with TRBJ2-7; 7 positions match TRBD2. Germline CDR1 is SGHRS and CDR2 is YFSETQ. The CDR3 spans 16 residues. Losses at the gene ends were 4 bases for V and 5 bases for J; bases not matched to a gene: 15. The CDR3 DNA follows: TGCGCCAGCAGCCGCCGACTAATAGCGGGTGTTGACGAGCAGTACTTC. Its protein product is CASSRRLIAGVDEQYF.

This chain uses TRBV20-1 with TRBJ2-3; D may be TRBD1 or TRBD2 (5 bases each). The germline V and J ends were trimmed by 1 base and 10 bases, with 15 bases remaining between them. This CDR3 comprises 13 residues. Per germline, CDR1 DFQATT and CDR2 SNEGSKA (reference sequence). The CDR3 reads CSARARSGGAQYF. As DNA, the CDR3 is TGCAGTGCTAGAGCCCGTTCTGGGGGAGCGCAGTATTTT.

V and J are TRBV6-2 or TRBV6-3 and TRBJ2-7; 12 bases line up with TRBD1. Germline V lookup: CDR1 MNHEY, CDR2 SVGEGT. This CDR3 is 15 amino acids long. V gave up 8 bases and J gave up 0 bases; unmatched junction bases: 5. CDR3 amino acids: CASGDRGQSSYEQYF. The DNA for the CDR3 is TGTGCCAGCGGGGACAGGGGGCAGTCCTCCTACGAGCAGTACTTC.

The chain uses TRBV5-1 and TRBJ2-7; tentatively, D is TRBD1 (6 bases). Germline V gene data show CDR1 as SGHRS and CDR2 as YFSETQ. Between the trimmed V and J ends, which lost 2 bases and 7 bases, there was a span of 13 bases. CDR3 length equals 13 residues. The CDR3 region has the DNA TGCGCCAGCAGCTTTCCAGGGGTGGGAGAGCAGTACTTC. The encoded protein is CASSFPGVGEQYF. Full variable domain (outside the CDR3, taken from reference TRBV5-1 and TRBJ2-7): KAGVTQTPRYLIKTRGQQVTLSCSPISGHRSVSWYQQTPGQGLQFLFEYFSETQRNKGNFPGRFSGRQFSNSRSEMNVSTLELGDSALYLCASSFPGVGEQYFGPGTRLTVT.

This clonotype was seen a handful of times. The chain uses TRBV5-1 and TRBJ1-1; TRBD1 is a possible D gene (6 bases). The germline V gene encodes CDR1 SGHRS and CDR2 YFSETQ. Trimming removed 3 bases at V and 3 bases at J, with 15 bases between. This CDR3 spans 15 amino acids. The DNA for the CDR3 is TGCGCCAGCAGCTCGAACAGGGTGAAGGACACTGAAGCTTTCTTT. Its translation: CASSSNRVKDTEAFF.

The chain couples TRBV6-1 to TRBJ2-2; maybe TRBD1 (5 bases). This CDR3 is built from 12 residues. The V gene lost 6 bases and the J gene lost 6 bases, with 8 bases spanning the gap. Looked up from germline, CDR1 is MNHNS and CDR2 is SASEGT. The CDR3 nucleotides are TGTGCCAGCAGGAAGGGGTCCGGGGAGCTGTTTTTT. This gives the protein CASRKGSGELFF.

The chain uses TRBV6-2 or TRBV6-3 and TRBJ2-5; D unclear. Germline CDR1 and CDR2: MNHEY and SVGEGT. V lost 6 bases, J lost 5 bases, and 13 bases lay in between. The CDR3 spans 13 residues. The CDR3 here is CASSPVRRETQYF. The CDR3 DNA follows: TGTGCCAGCAGCCCGGTTAGGCGGGAGACCCAGTACTTC.

The rearrangement joins TRBV7-6 to TRBJ2-2; 7 positions agree with TRBD1. Germline lookup yields CDR1 SGHVS and CDR2 FNYEAQ. V shed 1 base and J 6 bases; nucleotides not matched to a gene: 5. This CDR3 is 15 amino acids long. The CDR3 protein is CASSLGPTGSGELFF. The CDR3, as DNA: TGTGCCAGCAGCTTAGGTCCGACAGGGTCCGGGGAGCTGTTTTTT.

This chain links TRBV7-2 with TRBJ2-7; D unresolved. Germline V lookup: CDR1 SGHTA, CDR2 FQGNSA. Trimming took off 4 bases at V and 7 bases at J, with 11 bases between the two ends. The CDR3 totals 12 residues. The chain's CDR3 is CASSSAPGEQYF. The CDR3, as DNA: TGTGCCAGCAGCTCGGCCCCCGGGGAGCAGTACTTC.

This chain connects TRBV7-9 to TRBJ2-3; D unresolved. Trimming removed 11 bases from V and 2 bases from J, with 17 bases in between. The CDR3 runs 14 residues. CDR1 SEHNR and CDR2 FQNEAQ come from the germline V gene (reference sequence). The CDR3 sequence: CAYYFGSNTDTQYF. In DNA, the CDR3 is TGTGCCTATTATTTCGGGTCTAACACAGATACGCAGTATTTT.

In its sample, this clonotype was seen a few times. V gene TRBV4-3 combines with J gene TRBJ2-6; D gene uncertain. The germline gives CDR1 LGHNA, CDR2 YSLEER. V shed 1 base and J shed 0 bases, with 13 bases lying between them. This CDR3 is built from 18 residues. The chain's CDR3 is CASSQVMTVISGANVLTF. DNA for the CDR3: TGCGCCAGCAGCCAAGTTATGACGGTGATCTCTGGGGCCAACGTCCTGACTTTC.

The rearrangement uses TRBV24-1 and TRBJ2-2; D not certain. In germline, CDR1 is KGHDR, CDR2 SFDVKD. The CDR3 consists of 14 residues. V lost 3 bases and J lost 6, with 10 bases in between. CDR3 in DNA: TGTGCCACCAGTGATCCTCTTGGAGCCGGGGAGCTGTTTTTT. This codes for CATSDPLGAGELFF.

This clonotype was seen only once. The chain combines TRBV3-1 with TRBJ1-2; 8 nucleotides line up with TRBD1. V shed 4 bases, J shed 7 bases, and the junction held 5 bases outside the gene matches. The germline V gene has CDR1 LGHDT and CDR2 YNNKEL (reference sequence). This CDR3 is 13 amino acids long. CDR3 residues: CASSPGGAGGYTF. Here the CDR3 DNA reads TGTGCCAGCAGCCCAGGGGGCGCGGGTGGCTACACCTTC. Filled out from reference TRBV3-1 and TRBJ1-2, the complete variable domain reads DTAVSQTPKYLVTQMGNDKSIKCEQNLGHDTMYWYKQDSKKFLKIMFSYNNKELIINETVPNRFSPKSPDKAHLNLHINSLELGDSAVYFCASSPGGAGGYTFGSGTRLTVV.

Remarks on this clonotype: The junction and the germline gene differ at one end; a read error may be behind it. The chain is built from TRBV4-3 and TRBJ2-1; 9 positions match TRBD2. The germline V gene has CDR1 LGHNA and CDR2 YSLEER. This CDR3 spans 19 amino acids. For the CDR3, the DNA is TGCGCCGGCAGCCAAGATCTAGGCGGGGGGGTCGGGAGGTACAATGAGCAGTTCTTC. Amino acids: CAGSQDLGGGVGRYNEQFF.

This clonotype was counted a few times. The V gene is TRBV30, the J gene TRBJ2-1; TRBD1 or TRBD2 may be the D gene (5 bases each). Between the trimmed V and J ends, which lost 4 bases and 2 bases, there was a span of 6 bases. Germline CDR1 and CDR2: GTSNPN and SVGIG (reference sequence). The CDR3 spans 12 residues. CDR3 sequence reads: CAWKGPYNEQFF. DNA for the CDR3: TGTGCCTGGAAGGGACCCTACAATGAGCAGTTCTTC.

Note on this clonotype: Compared with germline, one end of the junction differs, possibly owing to a read error. This rearrangement joins TRBV3-1 to TRBJ2-5, with D tentatively TRBD1 (6 bases). Gene TRBJ2-4 matches the end of the DNA better, so the J call may be wrong. This CDR3 is 14 amino acids long. Germline values: CDR1 LGHDT, CDR2 YNNKEL (reference sequence). As DNA, the CDR3 is TGTGCCGGCAGCCAAAGGGGGAAGGCGGACATTCAGTACTTC. Protein sequence: CAGSQRGKADIQYF.

This clonotype was seen more than once but under ten times. This sequence joins TRBV29-1 and TRBJ1-4; possibly TRBD1 for D (5 bases). CDR3 length equals 14 residues. V lost 2 bases and J lost 11, with 18 bases in between. The germline V gene has CDR1 SQVTM and CDR2 ANQGSEA. The CDR3 DNA follows: TGCAGCGTTGAATCGTCTCGGAGGGAGGGGAAACTGTTTTTT. Protein: CSVESSRREGKLFF.

In its sample, this clonotype was seen a few times. The chain recombines TRBV20-1 with TRBJ1-5; 9 bases fit TRBD1. CDR1 is DFQATT, CDR2 SNEGSKA, per germline (reference sequence). This CDR3 is 14 amino acids long. V lost 3 bases to trimming and J lost 9 bases; unmatched junction nucleotides: 9. The CDR3 sequence is CSASGDRDTGPQHF. Here the CDR3 DNA reads TGCAGTGCTAGTGGGGACAGGGATACGGGGCCCCAGCATTTT.

V and J are TRBV28 and TRBJ2-5, with 8 bases fitting TRBD1. This CDR3 is built from 17 residues. The J segment lost 0 bases and the V segment lost 4 bases, leaving 10 bases of the junction unmatched. CDR1 and CDR2 from the germline V gene are MDHEN and SYDVKM. The CDR3 reads CASSSQGARVHQETQYF. The CDR3 DNA follows: TGTGCCAGCAGTTCGCAGGGGGCGCGGGTCCACCAAGAGACCCAGTACTTC. Filled out from reference TRBV28 and TRBJ2-5, the complete variable domain reads DVKVTQSSRYLVKRTGEKVFLECVQDMDHENMFWYRQDPGLGLRLIYFSYDVKMKEKGDIPEGYSVSREKKERFSLILESASTNQTSMYLCASSSQGARVHQETQYFGPGTRLLVL.

This clonotype was counted many times. The rearrangement uses TRBV6-6 and TRBJ2-7; D uncertain. Germline CDR1 is MNHNY and CDR2 is SVGAGI (reference sequence). Between the trimmed V and J ends, which lost 6 bases and 6 bases, there was a span of 12 bases. The length of the CDR3 is 12 residues. The CDR3 region has the DNA TGTGCCAGCAGGTCCGTTTCGAGCGAGCAGTACTTC. Translating it yields CASRSVSSEQYF.

CDR3 in amino acids: CASSPTDTARRTQYF. The DNA of the CDR3 is TGCGCCAGCAGCCCAACAGACACGGCCCGACGGACCCAGTACTTC. V is TRBV4-1 and J is TRBJ2-5; no clear D. This CDR3 region has 15 residues. Germline lookup yields CDR1 MGHRA and CDR2 YSYEKL. V was shortened by 4 bases and J by 7 bases, with 19 bases between the two germline ends.

This clonotype has a handful of counts. This sequence may be a read error, since a much larger clone differs from it by one base. The chain has TRBV24-1 and TRBJ2-1; 9 nucleotides agree with TRBD1. CDR1 is KGHDR, CDR2 SFDVKD, per germline. J lost 0 bases, V lost 8 bases, and 13 bases had no gene match. The CDR3 covers 18 residues. The CDR3 loop is CATIRDRAVLSSYNEQFF. The CDR3 coding sequence is TGTGCCACCATCCGGGACAGGGCGGTCCTTAGCTCCTACAATGAGCAGTTCTTC.

The genes are TRBV7-9 and TRBJ2-5; D gene ambiguous. CDR3 size: 15 residues. The germline gives CDR1 SEHNR, CDR2 FQNEAQ (reference sequence). With 2 bases removed from V and 3 bases from J, the gap between germline ends came to 13 bases. DNA of the CDR3: TGTGCCAGCAGCTTATTCGAACAGTTAGAAGAGACCCAGTACTTC. Translation gives CASSLFEQLEETQYF.

This clonotype was counted between two and nine times. The chain carries TRBV28 and TRBJ2-4, with D unclear. This CDR3 has 17 residues. Trimming took 2 bases from V and 0 from J, leaving 14 bases between them. The germline CDR1 and CDR2 sequences are MDHEN and SYDVKM. CDR3 in amino acids: CASSLVAGSLAKNIQYF. The CDR3 bases are TGTGCCAGCAGTTTAGTTGCCGGGTCACTAGCCAAAAACATTCAGTACTTC.

The J gene is TRBJ2-3, the V gene TRBV20-1, with 10 bases lining up with TRBD1. Germline V gene data show CDR1 as DFQATT and CDR2 as SNEGSKA (reference sequence). With V trimmed by 5 bases and J by 5 bases, 16 bases remained unmatched. The CDR3 covers 17 residues. CDR3 nucleotide sequence: TGCAGTGCTTGGCCCACGGGACAGGGGCTTAAAGGAGATACGCAGTATTTT. Protein sequence: CSAWPTGQGLKGDTQYF.

The rearrangement uses TRBV29-1 and TRBJ1-2; no reliable D call. Trimming pared 3 bases from V and 0 bases from J, leaving 11 bases between. The CDR3 runs 14 residues. Germline assignment: CDR1 SQVTM and CDR2 ANQGSEA. The CDR3 bases are TGCAGCGTTGATCCCCGGGGATCTAACTATGGCTACACCTTC. Its translation: CSVDPRGSNYGYTF. The entire variable domain, with the rest obtained from reference TRBV29-1 and TRBJ1-2, is as follows: SAVISQKPSRDICQRGTSLTIQCQVDSQVTMMFWYRQQPGQSLTLIATANQGSEATYESGFVIDKFPISRPNLTFSTLTVSNMSPEDSSIYLCSVDPRGSNYGYTFGSGTRLTVV.

In its sample, this clonotype was seen a few times. The V call is TRBV27, the J call TRBJ1-2; D gene uncertain. CDR1 is MNHEY and CDR2 is SMNVEV in the germline V gene (reference sequence). The CDR3 spans 13 residues. The V end lost 8 bases, the J end lost 8 bases, and 18 bases lay between the germline ends. The CDR3 protein is CASRSWEPEGYTF. CDR3 coding DNA: TGTGCCAGCCGGTCCTGGGAACCTGAAGGCTACACCTTC.